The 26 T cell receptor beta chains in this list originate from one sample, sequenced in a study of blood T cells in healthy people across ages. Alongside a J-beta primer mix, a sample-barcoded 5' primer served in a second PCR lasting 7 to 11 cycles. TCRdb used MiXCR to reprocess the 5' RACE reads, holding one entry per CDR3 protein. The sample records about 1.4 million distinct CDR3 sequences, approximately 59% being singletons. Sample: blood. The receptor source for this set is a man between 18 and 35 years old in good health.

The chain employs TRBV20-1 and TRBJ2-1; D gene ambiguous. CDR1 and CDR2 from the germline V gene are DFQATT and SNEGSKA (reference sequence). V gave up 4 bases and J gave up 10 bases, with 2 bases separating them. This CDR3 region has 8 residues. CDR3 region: CSATEQFF. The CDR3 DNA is TGCAGTGCTACCGAGCAGTTCTTC.

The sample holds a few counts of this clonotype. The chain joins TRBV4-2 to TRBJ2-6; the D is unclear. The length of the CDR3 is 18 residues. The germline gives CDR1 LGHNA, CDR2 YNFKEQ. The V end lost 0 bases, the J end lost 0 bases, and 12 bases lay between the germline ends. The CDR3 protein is CASSQDLRRTSGANVLTF. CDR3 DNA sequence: TGTGCCAGCAGCCAAGATCTAAGGCGCACCTCTGGGGCCAACGTCCTGACTTTC.

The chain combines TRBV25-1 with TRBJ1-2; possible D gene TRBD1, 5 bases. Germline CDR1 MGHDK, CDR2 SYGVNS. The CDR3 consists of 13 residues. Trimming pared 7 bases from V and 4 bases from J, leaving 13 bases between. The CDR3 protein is CASTRTGTYGYTF. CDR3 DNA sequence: TGTGCCAGCACCCGGACGGGGACCTATGGCTACACCTTC.

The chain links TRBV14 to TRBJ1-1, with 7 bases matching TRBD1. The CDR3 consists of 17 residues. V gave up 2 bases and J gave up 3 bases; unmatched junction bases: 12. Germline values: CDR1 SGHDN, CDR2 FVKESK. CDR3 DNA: TGTGCCAGCAGCCAAATACAGGGGTGGGGCATGGACACTGAAGCTTTCTTT. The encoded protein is CASSQIQGWGMDTEAFF.

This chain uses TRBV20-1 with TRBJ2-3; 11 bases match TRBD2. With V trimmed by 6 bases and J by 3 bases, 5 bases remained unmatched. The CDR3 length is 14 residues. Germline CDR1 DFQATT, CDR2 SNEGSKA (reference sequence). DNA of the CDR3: TGCAGTGCATCTACTAGCGGGGGTACAGATACGCAGTATTTT. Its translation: CSASTSGGTDTQYF.

The CDR3 DNA is TGTGCCAGCAGTTACGAGAGGGGGGCCGCCGAGCAGTACTTC. This gives the protein CASSYERGAAEQYF. The V call is TRBV6-6, the J call TRBJ2-7; D may correspond to TRBD1 or TRBD2 (6 bases each). V was pared by 2 bases and J by 6 bases, with 14 bases between. The CDR3 contains 14 residues. Germline V CDR1 and CDR2: MNHNY, SVGAGI (reference sequence).

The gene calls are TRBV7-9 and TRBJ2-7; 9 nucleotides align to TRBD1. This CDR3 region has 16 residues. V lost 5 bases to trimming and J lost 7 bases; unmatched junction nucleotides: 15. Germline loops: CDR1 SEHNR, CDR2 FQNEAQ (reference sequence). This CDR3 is CASSPTGGRSYNEQYF. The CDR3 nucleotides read TGTGCCAGCAGCCCGACAGGGGGTCGCTCCTACAATGAGCAGTACTTC.

For the CDR3, the DNA is TGCAGTGCTAGGGAGTTTAATGAGCAGTTCTTC. Translating gives CSAREFNEQFF. This chain links TRBV20-1 with TRBJ2-1; D not resolved. This CDR3 has 11 amino acids. V dropped 3 bases and J dropped 7 bases, with 7 bases sitting between them. Germline V CDR1 and CDR2: DFQATT, SNEGSKA (reference sequence).

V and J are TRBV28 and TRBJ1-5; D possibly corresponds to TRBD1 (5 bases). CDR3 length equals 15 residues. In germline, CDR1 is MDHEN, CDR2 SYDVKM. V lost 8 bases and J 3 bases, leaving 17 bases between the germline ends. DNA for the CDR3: TGTGCCAGCGGAACGGGACCGAGGTCCAATCAGCCCCAGCATTTT. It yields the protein CASGTGPRSNQPQHF.

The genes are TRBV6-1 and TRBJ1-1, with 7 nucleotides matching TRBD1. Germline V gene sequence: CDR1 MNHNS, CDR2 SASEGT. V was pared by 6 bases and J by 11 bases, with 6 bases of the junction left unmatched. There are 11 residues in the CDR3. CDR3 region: CASRRQGFAFF. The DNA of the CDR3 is TGTGCCAGCAGGAGACAGGGTTTTGCTTTCTTT.

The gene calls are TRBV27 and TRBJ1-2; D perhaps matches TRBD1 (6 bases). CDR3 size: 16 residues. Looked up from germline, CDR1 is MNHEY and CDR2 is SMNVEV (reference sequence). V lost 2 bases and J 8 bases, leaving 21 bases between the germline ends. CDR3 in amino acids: CASSLHPSDSAGGYTF. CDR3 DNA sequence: TGTGCCAGCAGTTTACATCCTTCGGACAGTGCTGGAGGCTACACCTTC.

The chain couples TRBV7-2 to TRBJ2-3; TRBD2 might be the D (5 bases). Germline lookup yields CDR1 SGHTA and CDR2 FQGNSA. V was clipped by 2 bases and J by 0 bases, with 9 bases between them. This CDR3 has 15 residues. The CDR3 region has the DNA TGTGCCAGCAGCTTACCGGGAACTAGCACAGATACGCAGTATTTT. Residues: CASSLPGTSTDTQYF.

The DNA of the CDR3 is TGCAGTGCTCCCGGGACTAGCGGGGGGGCGGTGCAGTTCTTC. Its translation is CSAPGTSGGAVQFF. The J gene is TRBJ2-1, the V gene TRBV20-1; 16 nucleotides match TRBD2. With 5 bases clipped from V and 12 bases from J, the junction kept 7 bases outside the gene matches. Germline V lookup: CDR1 DFQATT, CDR2 SNEGSKA (reference sequence). The CDR3 has 14 residues.

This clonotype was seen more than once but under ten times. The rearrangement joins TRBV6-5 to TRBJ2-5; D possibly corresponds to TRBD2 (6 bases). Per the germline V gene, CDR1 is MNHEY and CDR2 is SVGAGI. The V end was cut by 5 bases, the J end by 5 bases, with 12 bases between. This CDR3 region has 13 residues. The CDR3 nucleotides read TGTGCCAGCAGTAAGACTAGGGCGGAGACCCAGTACTTC. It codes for CASSKTRAETQYF.

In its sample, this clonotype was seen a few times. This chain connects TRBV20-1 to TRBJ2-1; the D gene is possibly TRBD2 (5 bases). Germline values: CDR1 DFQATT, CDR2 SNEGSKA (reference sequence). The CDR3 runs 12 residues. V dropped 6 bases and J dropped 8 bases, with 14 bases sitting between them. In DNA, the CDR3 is TGCAGTGCCCAACCTGACGGGGATGAGCAGTTCTTC. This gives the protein CSAQPDGDEQFF.

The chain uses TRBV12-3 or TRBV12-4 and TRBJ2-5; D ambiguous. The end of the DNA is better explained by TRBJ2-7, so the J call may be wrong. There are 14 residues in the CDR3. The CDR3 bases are TGTGCCAGCAGTAAAGGTGGGGTAGGATACGAGCAGTACTTC. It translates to CASSKGGVGYEQYF.

CDR3 protein: CSVEGPETDEQFF. CDR3 bases: TGCAGCGTTGAGGGCCCTGAGACGGATGAGCAGTTCTTC. The chain links TRBV29-1 to TRBJ2-1; D not resolved. Trimming removed 3 bases from V and 8 bases from J, with 14 bases in between. This CDR3 region has 13 residues. Looked up from germline, CDR1 is SQVTM and CDR2 is ANQGSEA.

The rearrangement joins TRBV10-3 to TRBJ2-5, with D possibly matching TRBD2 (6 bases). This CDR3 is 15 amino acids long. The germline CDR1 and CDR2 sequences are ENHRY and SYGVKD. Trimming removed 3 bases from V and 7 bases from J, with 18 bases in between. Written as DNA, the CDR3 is TGTGCCATCAGTGAAGGAGGGAGCTATATGGGGACCCAGTACTTC. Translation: CAISEGGSYMGTQYF.

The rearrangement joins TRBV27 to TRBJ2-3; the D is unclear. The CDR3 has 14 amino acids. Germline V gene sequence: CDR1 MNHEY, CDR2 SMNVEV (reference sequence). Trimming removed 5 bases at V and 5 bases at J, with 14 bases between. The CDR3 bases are TGTGCCAGCAGTGATCTAGTATTTTTAGATACGCAGTATTTT. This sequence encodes CASSDLVFLDTQYF.

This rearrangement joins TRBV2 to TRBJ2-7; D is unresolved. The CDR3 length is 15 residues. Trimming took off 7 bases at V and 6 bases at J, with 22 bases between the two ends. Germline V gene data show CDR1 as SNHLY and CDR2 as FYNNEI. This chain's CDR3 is CASNWQQGYQIEQYF. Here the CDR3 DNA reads TGTGCCAGCAATTGGCAGCAAGGGTACCAAATCGAGCAGTACTTC.

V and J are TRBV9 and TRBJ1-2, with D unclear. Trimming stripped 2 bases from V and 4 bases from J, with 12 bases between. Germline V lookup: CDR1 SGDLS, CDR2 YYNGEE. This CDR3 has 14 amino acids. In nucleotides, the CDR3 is TGTGCCAGCAGCGTGGGAGACGGCGCCTATGGCTACACCTTC. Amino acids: CASSVGDGAYGYTF.

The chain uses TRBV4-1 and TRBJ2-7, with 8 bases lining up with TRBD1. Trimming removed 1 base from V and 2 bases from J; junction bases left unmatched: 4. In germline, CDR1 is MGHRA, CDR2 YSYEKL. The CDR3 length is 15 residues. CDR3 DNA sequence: TGCGCCAGCAGCCAAGTGGGGACAGGTACCTACGAGCAGTACTTC. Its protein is CASSQVGTGTYEQYF.

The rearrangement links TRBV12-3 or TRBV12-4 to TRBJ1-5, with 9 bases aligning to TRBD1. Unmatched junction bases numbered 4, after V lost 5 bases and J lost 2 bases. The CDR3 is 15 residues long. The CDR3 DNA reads TGTGCCAGCAGTCCTCGGACAGGGGGCAATCAGCCCCAGCATTTT. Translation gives CASSPRTGGNQPQHF.

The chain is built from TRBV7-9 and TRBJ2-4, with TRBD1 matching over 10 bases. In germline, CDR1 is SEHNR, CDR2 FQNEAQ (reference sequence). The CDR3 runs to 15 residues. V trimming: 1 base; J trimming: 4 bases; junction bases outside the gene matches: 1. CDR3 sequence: CASSLGGQGKNIQYF. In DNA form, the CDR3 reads TGTGCCAGCAGCTTAGGGGGACAGGGGAAAAACATTCAGTACTTC. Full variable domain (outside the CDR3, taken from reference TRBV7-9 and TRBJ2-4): DTGVSQNPRHKITKRGQNVTFRCDPISEHNRLYWYRQTLGQGPEFLTYFQNEAQLEKSRLLSDRFSAERPKGSFSTLEIQRTEQGDSAMYLCASSLGGQGKNIQYFGAGTRLSVL.

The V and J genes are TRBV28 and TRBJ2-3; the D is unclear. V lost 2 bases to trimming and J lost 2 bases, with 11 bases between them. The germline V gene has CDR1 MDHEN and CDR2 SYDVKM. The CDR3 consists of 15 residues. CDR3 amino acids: CASSLMAYPTDTQYF. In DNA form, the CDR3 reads TGTGCCAGCAGTTTAATGGCCTACCCCACAGATACGCAGTATTTT.

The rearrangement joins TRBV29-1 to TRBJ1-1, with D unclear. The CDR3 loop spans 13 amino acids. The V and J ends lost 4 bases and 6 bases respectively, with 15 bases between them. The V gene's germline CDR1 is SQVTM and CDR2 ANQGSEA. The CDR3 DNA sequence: TGCAGCGTTGGAAGGCCCAGTACGGCTGAAGCTTTCTTT. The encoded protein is CSVGRPSTAEAFF.